The source of this T cell receptor beta chain is a study of OX40 agonist ivuxolimab in advanced cancers. Study results and caveats: Partial responders receiving 0.1-3.0 mg/kg showed among the lowest clonal expansion.

Concerning this clone: The antigen is unknown.

The data were produced by immunoSEQ multiplex PCR, yet TCRdb's version contains in-frame clones alone and is incomplete. The repertoire holds roughly 73,000 clones, with approximately 81% as singletons. The origin of this receptor is an adult with an advanced solid tumor such as melanoma, head and neck, liver or kidney cancer. Sequenced material: CD4+ or CD8+ T cells sorted from blood, taken in a trial of the OX40 agonist ivuxolimab.

CDR3 region: CSYGGGGQETQYF. The CDR3 DNA follows: TGCAGCTATGGAGGCGGGGGACAAGAGACCCAGTACTTC. V gene TRBV29-1 combines with J gene TRBJ2-5, with 7 nucleotides matching TRBD2. Germline V gene data show CDR1 as SQVTM and CDR2 as ANQGSEA. Trimming took 8 bases from V and 2 from J; bases not matched to a gene: 8. This CDR3 is built from 13 residues.